The 11 T cell receptor beta chains in this list originate from one sample, sequenced in a study of T cell changes during pregnancy in multiple sclerosis. Sequencing used immunoSEQ multiplex PCR; TCRdb keeps in-frame clones, though not all of them. This sample has about 40,000 clones, with nearly 90% found just once. Specimen: CD4+ T cells from peripheral blood mononuclear cells, collected after pregnancy. Receptors originate from a female donor with multiple sclerosis, enrolled in a pregnancy study.

V and J are TRBV10-3 and TRBJ2-5, with a weak D call TRBD2 (5 bases). Germline V gives CDR1 ENHRY, CDR2 SYGVKD. This CDR3 has 12 amino acids. With 9 bases removed from V and 4 bases from J, the gap between germline ends came to 12 bases. The CDR3 region is CAISREGETQYF. CDR3 nucleotide sequence: TGTGCCATAAGCAGAGAGGGAGAGACCCAGTACTTC.

CDR3 nucleotide sequence: TGTGCCAGTAGTAAGGACAGGAGTTATAGCTACACCTTC. Translating gives CASSKDRSYSYTF. This rearrangement joins TRBV19 to TRBJ1-2, with 7 bases lining up with TRBD1. The CDR3 contains 13 residues. CDR1 and CDR2 (germline): LNHDA, SQIVND (reference sequence). J was trimmed by 9 bases and V by 4 bases; bases with no gene match: 8.

This clone was counted a few times. CDR3 bases: TGTGCCAGCAGCGTACAGGCTGGCACTGAAGCTTTCTTT. Encoded protein: CASSVQAGTEAFF. V gene TRBV5-5 combines with J gene TRBJ1-1, with D maybe TRBD1 (5 bases). V lost 4 bases, J lost 4 bases, and 11 bases lay in between. This CDR3 comprises 13 residues. Germline V gene sequence: CDR1 SGHKS, CDR2 YYEKEE (reference sequence).

At least ten counts were recorded for this clone. The J gene is TRBJ1-2, the V gene TRBV7-2; maybe TRBD1 (5 bases). Germline CDR1 SGHTA, CDR2 FQGNSA. The CDR3 covers 14 residues. V was pared by 2 bases and J by 7 bases, with 14 bases between. CDR3 sequence reads: CASSLSVGGGGYTF. Written as DNA, the CDR3 is TGTGCCAGCAGCTTATCAGTCGGGGGGGGTGGCTACACCTTC.

The genes are TRBV30 and TRBJ1-1; 7 bases are shared with TRBD1. Germline CDR1 reads GTSNPN; CDR2 reads SVGIG (reference sequence). This CDR3 is built from 12 residues. The junction had 4 bases not matched to a gene; V was cut back by 5 bases and J by 4 bases. CDR3 protein: CAWSTGSTEAFF. Here the CDR3 DNA reads TGTGCCTGGTCGACAGGGTCCACTGAAGCTTTCTTT.

The J gene is TRBJ2-2, the V gene TRBV30, with a weak D call TRBD1 (5 bases). Per the germline V gene, CDR1 is GTSNPN and CDR2 is SVGIG (reference sequence). CDR3 length: 17 amino acids. Trimming cost V 0 bases and J 0 bases, with 14 bases left between them. The CDR3 protein is CAWSVLRWTPNTGELFF. CDR3 DNA sequence: TGTGCCTGGAGTGTACTTCGGTGGACACCGAACACCGGGGAGCTGTTTTTT.

The chain couples TRBV10-3 to TRBJ1-4; weak D call: TRBD1 (5 bases). Germline V gene lookup returns CDR1 ENHRY and CDR2 SYGVKD. The V end lost 0 bases, the J end lost 10 bases, and 21 bases lay between the germline ends. The length of the CDR3 is 17 residues. The CDR3 loop reads CAISESFSWSFGGKLFF. Written as DNA, the CDR3 is TGTGCCATCAGTGAGTCGTTTTCGTGGAGCTTCGGGGGAAAACTGTTTTTT.

The gene calls are TRBV4-1 and TRBJ2-5, with 11 positions matching TRBD2. Losses at the gene ends were 0 bases for V and 6 bases for J; bases not matched to a gene: 6. Germline CDR1 MGHRA, CDR2 YSYEKL. CDR3 length: 16 residues. The CDR3 DNA reads TGCGCCAGCAGCCAAGATCTAGCGGGGGGCCCGAAGACCCAGTACTTC. Translation: CASSQDLAGGPKTQYF.

This clone is labeled medium-sized. V usage is TRBV7-7 and J usage is TRBJ2-5; 8 nucleotides match TRBD1. CDR1 is SSHAT and CDR2 is FNYEAQ in the germline V gene (reference sequence). There are 15 residues in the CDR3. The CDR3 spells CASAYLQGAGETQYF. In DNA form, the CDR3 reads TGTGCTAGCGCCTACCTGCAGGGGGCCGGAGAGACCCAGTACTTC.

The rearrangement uses TRBV2 and TRBJ2-3, with D perhaps TRBD2 (5 bases). V lost 7 bases and J lost 3, with 11 bases in between. Germline V CDR1 and CDR2: SNHLY, FYNNEI. This CDR3 has 13 residues. The CDR3 protein is CASNIAITDTQYF. CDR3 sequence (DNA): TGTGCCAGCAACATAGCGATAACAGATACGCAGTATTTT.

The V gene is TRBV5-4, the J gene TRBJ2-3; 8 positions agree with TRBD2. J was trimmed by 4 bases and V by 0 bases; bases with no gene match: 4. The germline V gene has CDR1 SGHNT and CDR2 YYREEE (reference sequence). CDR3 length: 15 residues. CDR3 residues: CASSLAGGPADTQYF. The CDR3 DNA reads as TGTGCCAGCAGCTTGGCGGGGGGGCCCGCAGATACGCAGTATTTT. Based on the CDR3 plus reference TRBV5-4 and TRBJ2-3, the full variable domain is ETGVTQSPTHLIKTRGQQVTLRCSSQSGHNTVSWYQQALGQGPQFIFQYYREEENGRGNFPPRFSGLQFPNYSSELNVNALELDDSALYLCASSLAGGPADTQYFGPGTRLTVL.